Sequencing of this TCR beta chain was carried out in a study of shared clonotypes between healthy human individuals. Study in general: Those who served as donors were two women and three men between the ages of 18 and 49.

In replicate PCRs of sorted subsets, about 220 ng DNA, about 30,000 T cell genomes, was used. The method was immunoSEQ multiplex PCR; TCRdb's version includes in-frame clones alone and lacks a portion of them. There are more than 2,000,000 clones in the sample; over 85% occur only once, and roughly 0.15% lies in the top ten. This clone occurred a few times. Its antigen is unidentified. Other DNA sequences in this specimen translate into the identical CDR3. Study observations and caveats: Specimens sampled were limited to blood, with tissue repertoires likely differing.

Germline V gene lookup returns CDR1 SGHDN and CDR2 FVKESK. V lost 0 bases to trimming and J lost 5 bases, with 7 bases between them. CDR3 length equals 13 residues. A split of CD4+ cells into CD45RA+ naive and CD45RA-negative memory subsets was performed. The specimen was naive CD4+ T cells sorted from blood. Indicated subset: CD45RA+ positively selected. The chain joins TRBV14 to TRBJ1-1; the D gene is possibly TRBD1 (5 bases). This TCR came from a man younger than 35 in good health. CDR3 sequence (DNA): TGTGCCAGCAGCCAAGATAGGGGAACTGAAGCTTTCTTT. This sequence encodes CASSQDRGTEAFF.